This T cell receptor beta chain was retrieved from a study of T cells in Graves' hyperthyroidism and ophthalmopathy. Template material for amplifying TCR beta CDR3 regions consisted of RNA transcripts. Primed by the HTBI set, a first-round RT-PCR was run on the TCR CDR3. TCRdb ran MiXCR on the multiplex PCR reads and lists one entry per CDR3 protein. The sample lists about 100,000 distinct CDR3 sequences; roughly 15% were seen once. Uncontrolled infection, other autoimmune disease, pregnancy or lactation excluded patients. Germline V gene data show CDR1 as LNHDA and CDR2 as SQIVND (reference sequence). J lost 0 bases, V lost 7 bases, and 12 bases had no gene match. The length of the CDR3 is 18 residues. Study-wide findings and caveats: From stable hyperthyroidism, ophthalmopathy was separated by a 13 V-J model. Most thyroid clonotypes with frequency above 0.001 were detected in blood.

This clonotype was seen ten or more times. Its specificity is unknown. The chain combines TRBV19 with TRBJ2-6; 7 bases line up with TRBD1. The sequence was obtained from a woman in her fifties or sixties with Graves' hyperthyroidism. Sequenced material: blood. As DNA, the CDR3 is TGTGCCAGTAAGGGCTCGGGACAGCGCTACTCTGGGGCCAACGTCCTGACTTTC. Translation gives CASKGSGQRYSGANVLTF.